This T cell receptor beta chain was sequenced in a study of beta chain features in type 1 diabetes. Study-level findings and limits: A closer apparent resemblance between naive, central memory and Treg TCRB repertoires was seen in patients than in healthy donors. It was not settled here whether HLA type affects TCRB rearrangement. Shorter TCRB CDR3s, moderately but significantly so, marked every one of the four CD4+ subsets in Type 1 diabetes patients.

CDR1 and CDR2 (germline): SGDLS, YYNGEE. After removal of 2 bases from V and 5 bases from J, the junction contained 11 bases not matched to a gene. There are 17 residues in the CDR3. All of the isolated RNA was reverse transcribed, so expressed TCRB transcripts were sequenced. Libraries were prepared by immunoSEQ multiplex PCR; TCRdb keeps only in-frame clonotypes and omits some of them. Of around 310,000 clones in the sample, roughly 14% were seen once. This clone has only a few counts. Its antigen remains unidentified. Around 0.12 L of blood, on average, came from one heparinised draw per donor. The TCR originated in a woman aged 18-35 years with type 1 diabetes. The chain couples TRBV9 to TRBJ2-7; the match to TRBD2 covers 12 bases. Specimen: naive CD4+ T cells from blood. The CDR3 DNA reads as TGTGCCAGCAGCGTTGGACTAGCGGGAAGCATGTACGACGAGCAGTACTTC. Translating it yields CASSVGLAGSMYDEQYF.